Listed below are T cell receptor beta chains from one sample, sequenced in a study of shared clonotypes between healthy human individuals. Only in-frame clones appear in the TCRdb table, and some are missing; sequencing was by immunoSEQ multiplex PCR. The table records more than 1.2 million clones, approximately 98.5% of them present only once. Material: naive CD4+ T cells sorted from blood. The origin of the receptors is a man in his thirties or forties in good health. Each CDR3 is given with its conserved first and last residue. A D gene is named only where the DNA matches it firmly. Size is stated for part of the rows, as once, few or many counts, or as a class when the clone is expanded.

abundance	v_gene	d_gene	j_gene	CDR3nt	CDR3aa
NA	TRBV5-1	NA	TRBJ1-4	TGCGCCAGCAGCTTGGCTGAGGGGGAGGAAAAACTGTTTTTT	CASSLAEGEEKLFF
NA	TRBV10-1	NA	TRBJ2-1	TGCGCCAGCAGTGATCGGGCTGAGCAGTTCTTC	CASSDRAEQFF
NA	TRBV28	NA	TRBJ1-1	TGTGCCAGCAGTTTAACTCTGTGGACAAGTGAAGCTTTCTTT	CASSLTLWTSEAFF
NA	TRBV19	NA	TRBJ1-1	TGTGCCAGTAGTGTTGCCGACAGGTTTCATATGAACACTGAAGCTTTCTTT	CASSVADRFHMNTEAFF
NA	TRBV4-2	TRBD1	TRBJ1-2	TGTGCCAGCAGCCAGGAACAGGGGGAGTATGGCTACACCTTC	CASSQEQGEYGYTF
NA	TRBV5-1	TRBD1	TRBJ2-7	TGCGCCAGCAGCTCAACCGGACAGGGGTCCTACGAGCAGTACTTC	CASSSTGQGSYEQYF
NA	TRBV6-1	NA	TRBJ1-2	TGTGCCAGCAACGGGCCGGACTATGGCTACACCTTC	CASNGPDYGYTF
NA	TRBV29-1	TRBD1	TRBJ1-1	TGCAGCGCCTGGGACAGCCAGACCTCAGCTTTCTTT	CSAWDSQTSAFF
NA	TRBV7-9	NA	TRBJ2-7	TGTGCCACGGGGGACGGATCCCCCTACGAGCAGTACTTC	CATGDGSPYEQYF
NA	TRBV7-3	NA	TRBJ2-7	TGTGCCAGCAGCCCCCGGGAATACCCGAACTACGAGCAGTACTTC	CASSPREYPNYEQYF
NA	TRBV27	TRBD1	TRBJ1-2	TGTGCCAGCAGTTTAAGGGGACAGGGTATTTCTGGCTACACCTTC	CASSLRGQGISGYTF
NA	TRBV11-2	NA	TRBJ2-7	TGTGCCAGCAGCTACAGACTTGGCTACGAGCAGTACTTC	CASSYRLGYEQYF
NA	TRBV29-1	TRBD1	TRBJ2-1	TGCAGCGTTGTGTGGGGTCCAGGGGGCTCCTACAATGAGCAGTTCTTC	CSVVWGPGGSYNEQFF
NA	TRBV10-2	NA	TRBJ2-3	TGCGCCAGCAGTGAGCAGACTCGCACAGATACGCAGTATTTT	CASSEQTRTDTQYF
NA	TRBV9	NA	TRBJ1-5	TGTGCCAGCAGCGTAGATAGGGGACAGCCCCAGCATTTT	CASSVDRGQPQHF
NA	TRBV27	NA	TRBJ2-7	TGTGCCAGCAGTTCAGCTTCTGGGCCCTCCTACGAGCAGTACTTC	CASSSASGPSYEQYF
NA	TRBV28	NA	TRBJ1-5	TGTGCCAGCAGTTCGAAGGGTTTAGGCAATCAGCCCCAGCATTTT	CASSSKGLGNQPQHF
NA	TRBV28	NA	TRBJ1-5	TGTGCCAGCAGTTTAACCCAGGGGCTAGGCCGCAATCAGCCCCAGCATTTT	CASSLTQGLGRNQPQHF
NA	TRBV9	NA	TRBJ2-3	TGTGCCAGCAGCGTAGATATACTTAGCACAGATACGCAGTATTTT	CASSVDILSTDTQYF
NA	TRBV28	NA	TRBJ1-5	TGTGCCAGCAGTACCAGATCAGTTAGCAATCAGCCCCAGCATTTT	CASSTRSVSNQPQHF
NA	TRBV29-1	TRBD2	TRBJ2-5	TGCAGCGTCGCCCTCGGGCTAGCGGGCGCAGGGACCCAGTACTTC	CSVALGLAGAGTQYF
NA	TRBV27	TRBD2	TRBJ2-7	TGTGCCAGCAGTTTATCAGCCCCTAGCGGGAGTACCTACGAGCAGTACTTC	CASSLSAPSGSTYEQYF
NA	TRBV4-3	NA	TRBJ1-1	TGCGCCAGCAGCCACTCCTGGGGGGACGGGACTGAAGCTTTCTTT	CASSHSWGDGTEAFF
NA	TRBV5-5	NA	TRBJ2-1	TGTGCCAGCAGCTTGTGGCTTCCGCCAAGCTCCTACAATGAGCAGTTCTTC	CASSLWLPPSSYNEQFF
once	TRBV14	NA	TRBJ2-1	TGTGCCAGCAGCCAAGTTCGGCAGCGGGCCTCCTACAATGAGCAGTTCTTC	CASSQVRQRASYNEQFF
NA	TRBV7-3	NA	TRBJ2-5	TGTGCCAGCAGCTTTAGCACACAAGAGACCCAGTACTTC	CASSFSTQETQYF
few	TRBV28	NA	TRBJ1-1	TGTGCCAGCAGTTTGGTTGGAGAGTCTGAAGCTTTCTTT	CASSLVGESEAFF
NA	TRBV28	NA	TRBJ1-1	TGTGCCAGCAGTTCCCACCCCCAAGCTTTCTTT	CASSSHPQAFF
NA	TRBV2	NA	TRBJ1-4	TGTGCCAGCAGTGGGGGGCGCCGAGAAAAACTGTTTTTT	CASSGGRREKLFF
NA	TRBV29-1	NA	TRBJ1-4	TGCAGCGTTGGTGATGAGGGGGGAGAGTTTTTT	CSVGDEGGEFF
NA	TRBV6-5	NA	TRBJ2-1	TGTGCCAGCAGTTACTCATGGGGAAGCTCCTACAATGAGCAGTTCTTC	CASSYSWGSSYNEQFF
NA	TRBV15	NA	TRBJ1-5	TGTGCCACCAGCAGAGACGTTTGGGGGGCGGGCCAGCCCCAGCATTTT	CATSRDVWGAGQPQHF
NA	TRBV19	TRBD1	TRBJ1-2	TGTGCCAGTAGTATTTGGGACAGGGACTATGGCTACACCTTC	CASSIWDRDYGYTF
NA	TRBV29-1	NA	TRBJ1-4	TGCAGCGTAACTCACTCAGAAAAACTGTTTTTT	CSVTHSEKLFF
NA	TRBV4-3	NA	TRBJ1-3	TGCGCCAGCAGCCAAGGGGGGGTAACTGGAAACACCATATATTTT	CASSQGGVTGNTIYF